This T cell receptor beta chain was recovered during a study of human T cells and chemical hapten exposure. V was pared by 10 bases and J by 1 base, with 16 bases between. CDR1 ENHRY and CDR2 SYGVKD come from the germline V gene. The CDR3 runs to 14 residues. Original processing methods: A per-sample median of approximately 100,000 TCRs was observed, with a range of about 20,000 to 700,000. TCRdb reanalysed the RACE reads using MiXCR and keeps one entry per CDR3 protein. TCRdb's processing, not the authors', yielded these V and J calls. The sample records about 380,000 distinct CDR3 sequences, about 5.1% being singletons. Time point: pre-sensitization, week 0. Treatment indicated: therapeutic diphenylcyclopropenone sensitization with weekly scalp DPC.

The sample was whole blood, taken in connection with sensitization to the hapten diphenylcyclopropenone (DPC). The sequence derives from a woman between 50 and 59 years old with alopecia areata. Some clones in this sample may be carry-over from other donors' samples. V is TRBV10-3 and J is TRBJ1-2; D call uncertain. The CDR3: CATLRPSFNYGYTF. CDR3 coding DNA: TGTGCCACCCTTCGACCCTCCTTTAACTATGGCTACACCTTC.